The 10 T cell receptor beta chains presented below share a single source sample, sequenced in a study of blood T cell repertoires in COVID-19. Libraries were prepared by immunoSEQ multiplex PCR; TCRdb keeps only in-frame clonotypes and omits some of them. Among some 220,000 clones listed, 88% were seen once. Sequenced: PBMCs or T cells enriched from blood (not recorded which). The source is a woman between 25 and 40 years old who had recovered from COVID-19.

The chain links TRBV3-1 (or the pseudogene TRBV3-2) to TRBJ1-2; D not resolved. Germline V gene sequence: CDR1 LGHDT, CDR2 YNNKEL (reference sequence). V was cut by 3 bases and J by 3 bases, with 14 bases left in between. The CDR3 is 15 amino acids. The CDR3 DNA follows: TGTGCCAGCAGCCATCAGGATCTCCAAGACTATGGCTACACCTTC. It specifies CASSHQDLQDYGYTF.

The chain joins TRBV5-1 to TRBJ2-5, with TRBD2 matching over 11 bases. V dropped 4 bases and J dropped 4; count of bases not matched to a gene: 9. The germline V gene has CDR1 SGHRS and CDR2 YFSETQ. CDR3 length: 16 residues. The CDR3 nucleotides read TGCGCCAGCAGCAGCGGTAGCGGGGGGGCAATAGAGACCCAGTACTTC. It yields the protein CASSSGSGGAIETQYF.

V is TRBV3-1 (or the pseudogene TRBV3-2) and J is TRBJ1-2, with a weak D call TRBD1 (6 bases). CDR1 is LGHDT and CDR2 is YNNKEL in the germline V gene (reference sequence). Trimming took off 0 bases at V and 3 bases at J, with 11 bases between the two ends. There are 15 residues in the CDR3. CDR3 DNA: TGTGCCAGCAGCCAAGAGTCGGGGGGCGACTATGGCTACACCTTC. Its translation is CASSQESGGDYGYTF.

As to this clone: The same CDR3 can be traced to other DNA sequences in this sample. The chain couples TRBV9 to TRBJ2-1; TRBD1 is a possible D gene (5 bases). Per germline, CDR1 SGDLS and CDR2 YYNGEE. The V end lost 0 bases, the J end lost 4 bases, and 5 bases lay between the germline ends. The CDR3 totals 13 residues. The CDR3 region has the DNA TGTGCCAGCAGCGTAGGACAGTACAATGAGCAGTTCTTC. Its protein is CASSVGQYNEQFF.

The genes are TRBV11-1 and TRBJ1-1; 12 bases map to TRBD1. Losses at the gene ends were 1 base for V and 4 bases for J; bases not matched to a gene: 4. Germline CDR1 SGHAT, CDR2 FQDESV (reference sequence). The CDR3 totals 16 residues. CDR3 DNA: TGTGCCAGCAGCTTAGGTGAGGGACAGGGGGCCACTGAAGCTTTCTTT. Translation: CASSLGEGQGATEAFF. Based on the CDR3 plus reference TRBV11-1 and TRBJ1-1, the full variable domain is EAEVAQSPRYKITEKSQAVAFWCDPISGHATLYWYRQILGQGPELLVQFQDESVVDDSQLPKDRFSAERLKGVDSTLKIQPAELGDSAMYLCASSLGEGQGATEAFFGQGTRLTVV.

This rearrangement joins TRBV4-2 to TRBJ2-3, with 11 bases fitting TRBD1. This CDR3 contains 16 residues. V was clipped by 1 base and J by 2 bases; unmatched bases: 2. Germline values: CDR1 LGHNA, CDR2 YNFKEQ. CDR3 protein: CASSQGTGGFTDTQYF. In DNA form, the CDR3 reads TGTGCCAGCAGCCAAGGGACAGGGGGCTTCACAGATACGCAGTATTTT.

The rearrangement links TRBV6-1 to TRBJ1-1, with D possibly matching TRBD1 (5 bases). CDR1 is MNHNS, CDR2 SASEGT, per germline. The CDR3 consists of 15 residues. Trimming removed 9 bases at V and 3 bases at J, with 20 bases between. This CDR3 reads CASHKSGGSDTEAFF. The CDR3 bases are TGTGCCAGTCACAAGTCCGGGGGGTCGGACACTGAAGCTTTCTTT.

This sequence joins TRBV15 and TRBJ2-5, with 9 bases that match TRBD1. This CDR3 is built from 19 residues. In germline, CDR1 is LNHNV, CDR2 YYDKDF (reference sequence). The J segment lost 2 bases and the V segment lost 4 bases, leaving 17 bases of the junction unmatched. The CDR3 DNA reads as TGTGCCACCAGCAAACAACAGGGGGCGCAATACGCGCTTCAAGAGACCCAGTACTTC. Encoded protein: CATSKQQGAQYALQETQYF.

This clone has a handful of counts. The V call is TRBV6-5, the J call TRBJ1-1, with a weak D call TRBD1 (5 bases). With 5 bases removed from V and 4 bases from J, the gap between germline ends came to 11 bases. The CDR3 spans 13 residues. CDR1 MNHEY and CDR2 SVGAGI come from the germline V gene. The CDR3 coding sequence is TGTGCCAGCAGTCAGGGTAGGAGCACTGAAGCTTTCTTT. It is translated as CASSQGRSTEAFF.

The rearrangement joins TRBV7-2 to TRBJ2-1; possible D gene TRBD2, 6 bases. CDR3 length equals 16 residues. Germline V gene lookup returns CDR1 SGHTA and CDR2 FQGNSA. The ends were cut back, 0 bases at V and 6 bases at J, with 15 bases in the middle. The CDR3, as DNA: TGTGCCAGCAGCTTAGCGGCAGGGCGGGGCTTCAATGAGCAGTTCTTC. It translates to CASSLAAGRGFNEQFF. Complete variable domain (other parts from reference TRBV7-2 and TRBJ2-1): GAGVSQSPSNKVTEKGKDVELRCDPISGHTALYWYRQSLGQGLEFLIYFQGNSAPDKSGLPSDRFSAERTGGSVSTLTIQRTQQEDSAVYLCASSLAAGRGFNEQFFGPGTRLTVL.